These T cell receptor beta chains were read from a single sample in a study of T cells in Graves' hyperthyroidism and ophthalmopathy. TCRdb processed the multiplex PCR reads anew with MiXCR; each CDR3 protein has one entry. Of hundreds of thousands of distinct CDR3 sequences listed, 15% to 19% were seen once; the top ten hold roughly 25%. Sequenced: blood. These receptors originate from a woman aged 18-35 years with Graves' hyperthyroidism that later progressed to Graves' ophthalmopathy. Each CDR3 is given with its conserved first and last residue. Fields, in order: clone size, J gene, V gene, D gene, CDR3 DNA, CDR3 protein. A D gene is named only where the DNA matches it firmly. Clone size, where shown, is once, few, many, or a class for clones that have expanded.

few TRBJ1-3 TRBV16 - TGTGCCAGCAGCGAAGTGGTCTTCGGCAGGAAGGCTGGAAACACCATATATTTT CASSEVVFGRKAGNTIYF
many TRBJ1-1 TRBV28 - TGTGCCAGCAGTTTCGGGCGCACCACTGAAGCTTTCTTT CASSFGRTTEAFF
many TRBJ2-7 TRBV7-8 - TGTGCCAGCAGCTTAGACCTGGGACTGCTACCGTCCTACGAGCAGTACTTC CASSLDLGLLPSYEQYF
- TRBJ2-4 TRBV6-2/TRBV6-3 - TGTGCCAGCAGTTACACAGCCGGGGAGAAAAACATTCAGTACTTC CASSYTAGEKNIQYF
- TRBJ2-2 TRBV29-1 - TGCAGCGTTGTTGTGGGAGATCCTGGAACCGGGGAGCTGTTTTTT CSVVVGDPGTGELFF
many TRBJ2-5 TRBV30 - TGTGCGTATGCCACACAGGAGACCCAGTACTTC CAYATQETQYF
- TRBJ2-7 TRBV10-3 - TGTGCCATCAGGACCGGGACTGAAGAGTATGAGCAGTACTTC CAIRTGTEEYEQYF
many TRBJ2-4 TRBV20-1 - TGCAGTGCTAAGGGGACTGGGACCATGGCAGTTACCACCAAAAACATTCAGTACTTC CSAKGTGTMAVTTKNIQYF
- TRBJ2-7 TRBV18 TRBD1 TGTGCCAGCTCACTGGAGACAGGGATCCTCCATGGAGGCGAGCAGTACTTC CASSLETGILHGGEQYF
few TRBJ2-2 TRBV3-1 TRBD2 TGTGCCAGCAGCGATCCTAGCGGGTGGGACACCGGGGAGCTGTTTTTT CASSDPSGWDTGELFF
many TRBJ1-1 TRBV28 - TGTGCCAGCAGCCTACAGGGCACGAACACTGAAGCTTTCTTT CASSLQGTNTEAFF
- TRBJ2-1 TRBV19 TRBD2 TGTGCCAGTAGTATAAATGGACTAGCGGGAGGTGGTGAGCAGTTCTTC CASSINGLAGGGEQFF
- TRBJ1-1 TRBV12-3/TRBV12-4 TRBD1 TGTGCCAGCAATCCCCGGGACAGCAAGAACACTGAAGCTTTCTTT CASNPRDSKNTEAFF
many TRBJ2-1 TRBV15 - TGTGCCACCAGCAGAGATAAGTTGTATGAGCAGTTCTTC CATSRDKLYEQFF
- TRBJ2-3 TRBV19 TRBD2 TGTGCCACCAGGACTAGCGCCACAGATACGCAGTATTTT CATRTSATDTQYF
- TRBJ2-3 TRBV6-1 TRBD2 TGTGCCAGCAGGCCCCCTAGGACTAGCGATCTCCAGCATACGCAGTATTTT CASRPPRTSDLQHTQYF
few TRBJ2-7 TRBV29-1 - TGCAGCGTCGAGGACTGGCGCCGCTCCGAGCAGTACTTC CSVEDWRRSEQYF
few TRBJ2-7 TRBV7-6 - TGTGCCAGCAGCAAAGAAGGTGTTGGAGGCTACGAGCAGTACTTC CASSKEGVGGYEQYF
- TRBJ1-3 TRBV4-1 - TGCGCCAGCAGCCAAGTAATTACCTTCTCTGGAAACACCATATATTTT CASSQVITFSGNTIYF
- TRBJ1-6 TRBV20-1 - TGCAGTGCTAGATTGACAGTTAATTCACCCCTCCACTTT CSARLTVNSPLHF
few TRBJ1-2 TRBV7-9 TRBD1 TGTGCCAGCAGACGGGACAGGGGGAGATCTAACTATGGCTACACCTTC CASRRDRGRSNYGYTF
many TRBJ2-7 TRBV5-1 TRBD2 TGCGCCAGCAGCTCCCCCCCGGGCAAACTAGCGGGAGGACCTACCGAGCAGTACTTC CASSSPPGKLAGGPTEQYF
few TRBJ1-4 TRBV9 - TGTGCCAGCAGCGTAGGAAACCAAGGTGAAAAACTGTTTTTT CASSVGNQGEKLFF
- TRBJ2-4 TRBV10-3 TRBD2 TGTGCCATCAGTGAGGCACTAGCGGCCATTCAGTACTTC CAISEALAAIQYF
once TRBJ2-7 TRBV20-1 - TGCAGTGCACTGACTGTGGGGGCCGTATCCTACGAGCAGTACTTC CSALTVGAVSYEQYF
- TRBJ1-4 TRBV12-3/TRBV12-4 - TGTGCCAGCAGTTACTCAGAACTTTGGGGGGACTTGGATGAAAAACTGTTTTTT CASSYSELWGDLDEKLFF
many TRBJ1-2 TRBV12-3/TRBV12-4 - TGTGCCAGCAGCCCCGGGGGGAACTATGGCTACACCTTC CASSPGGNYGYTF
- TRBJ2-7 TRBV30 - TGTGCCTGGAGTGTACAGGGATTCGGGTACGAGCAGTACTTC CAWSVQGFGYEQYF
many TRBJ2-1 TRBV15 TRBD2 TGTGCCACCAGTCCCCTGAGATGGACTAGCCCCCCGCAAACATACAATGAGCAGTTCTTC CATSPLRWTSPPQTYNEQFF
many TRBJ2-1 TRBV29-1 TRBD2 TGCAGCGTTGCCCCTCGACTAGCGGGAGGTATAGTAGGGCAGTTCTTC CSVAPRLAGGIVGQFF
many TRBJ2-7 TRBV13 - TGTGCCAGCAGCTTCCGGGGGGCCAACGAGCAGTACTTC CASSFRGANEQYF
few TRBJ2-7 TRBV9 TRBD1 TGTGCCAGCAGCGTAGCCCCCGGGACAGTTATCTACGAGCAGTACTTC CASSVAPGTVIYEQYF
many TRBJ2-1 TRBV12-3/TRBV12-4 - TGTGCCAGCAGTTTTCCGCCTCAGGTGGAGAGCTCCTACAATGAGCAGTTCTTC CASSFPPQVESSYNEQFF
- TRBJ2-1 TRBV3-1 - TGTGCCAGCAGCCACAACTCGGCCGCCCGTTACAATGAGCAGTTCTTC CASSHNSAARYNEQFF
many TRBJ1-1 TRBV11-3 - TGTGCCAGCAGCTTAGATGGCACTGAAGCTTTCTTT CASSLDGTEAFF
many TRBJ2-1 TRBV5-1 TRBD2 TGCGCCAGCAGCCTAAGGACCGGGACTAGTTCGGATGAGCAGTTCTTC CASSLRTGTSSDEQFF
many TRBJ1-5 TRBV3-1 TRBD1 TGTGCCAGCAGCCAAGGGACAGGGGGCAATCAGCCCCAGCATTTT CASSQGTGGNQPQHF
many TRBJ2-5 TRBV6-5 - TGTGCCAGCAGTTACCAGCCAGGGGCTGCCGAGACCCAGTACTTC CASSYQPGAAETQYF
many TRBJ2-7 TRBV11-2 TRBD2 TGTGCCAGCAGCCGAACTAGCGGGAGTATTAACCCCTACGAGCAGTACTTC CASSRTSGSINPYEQYF
few TRBJ2-7 TRBV24-1 - TGTGCCACCAGTCGGGGGTTAAGGGACGAGCAGTACTTC CATSRGLRDEQYF
many TRBJ2-3 TRBV7-9 - TGTGCCAGCAGCAGCGCCGGTAGAGGGCTTCGCACAGATACGCAGTATTTT CASSSAGRGLRTDTQYF
many TRBJ2-2 TRBV11-1 - TGTGCCAGCAGCTTAGAGCGGAGACAGTACACCGGGGAGCTGTTTTTT CASSLERRQYTGELFF
many TRBJ2-1 TRBV24-1 - TGTGCCACCTCCCCCCCGGGACTTCACCTCCATGAGCAGTTCTTC CATSPPGLHLHEQFF
many TRBJ2-5 TRBV15 - TGTGCCACCAGCAGAGTAGGGGCGCGGGTTGGGGAGACCCAGTACTTC CATSRVGARVGETQYF
many TRBJ2-1 TRBV20-1 - TGCAGTGCTAGAGTTTTGCAGGGGAATGAGCAGTTCTTC CSARVLQGNEQFF
few TRBJ1-2 TRBV4-1 TRBD1 TGCGCCAGCAGCCATCCCACCGCCTCGACAGGGTCTGGCTACACCTTC CASSHPTASTGSGYTF
- TRBJ2-1 TRBV6-2/TRBV6-3 TRBD2 TGTGCCAGCAGTTACCAGTTGGGGGGGAGGCAGTTCTTC CASSYQLGGRQFF
many TRBJ2-6 TRBV18 TRBD1 TGTGCCAGCTCTCCGGACAGGGCTGGGGCCAACGTCCTGACTTTC CASSPDRAGANVLTF
- TRBJ2-7 TRBV20-1 - TGCAGCGAAAGGAGGAGGGCACCCTACGAGCAGTACTTC CSERRRAPYEQYF
- TRBJ1-4 TRBV25-1 TRBD1 TGTGCCAGCAGTCAGACAGGGGTGGGGGAAAAACTGTTTTTT CASSQTGVGEKLFF